This T cell receptor beta chain was recorded in a study of OX40 agonist ivuxolimab in advanced cancers. The data were produced by immunoSEQ multiplex PCR, yet TCRdb's version contains in-frame clones alone and is incomplete. This table holds around 100,000 clones, roughly nine tenths found once. The CDR3 loop spans 14 amino acids. CDR1 and CDR2 from the germline V gene are SNHLY and FYNNEI. V was trimmed by 5 bases and J by 8 bases, leaving 15 bases between them. This TCR was sampled from an adult with an advanced solid tumor such as melanoma, head and neck, liver or kidney cancer. V and J are TRBV2 and TRBJ1-4, with D possibly TRBD1 on 5 matching bases. The sequences come from CD4+ or CD8+ T cells sorted from blood, collected in a trial of the OX40 agonist ivuxolimab. The CDR3 nucleotides read TGTGCCAGCAGTTCGATAGGGGTCGGAGAAAAACTGTTTTTT. Translating gives CASSSIGVGEKLFF. The whole variable domain, filled in from reference TRBV2 and TRBJ1-4, reads EPEVTQTPSHQVTQMGQEVILRCVPISNHLYFYWYRQILGQKVEFLVSFYNNEISEKSEIFDDQFSVERPDGSNFTLKIRSTKLEDSAMYFCASSSIGVGEKLFFGSGTQLSVL.